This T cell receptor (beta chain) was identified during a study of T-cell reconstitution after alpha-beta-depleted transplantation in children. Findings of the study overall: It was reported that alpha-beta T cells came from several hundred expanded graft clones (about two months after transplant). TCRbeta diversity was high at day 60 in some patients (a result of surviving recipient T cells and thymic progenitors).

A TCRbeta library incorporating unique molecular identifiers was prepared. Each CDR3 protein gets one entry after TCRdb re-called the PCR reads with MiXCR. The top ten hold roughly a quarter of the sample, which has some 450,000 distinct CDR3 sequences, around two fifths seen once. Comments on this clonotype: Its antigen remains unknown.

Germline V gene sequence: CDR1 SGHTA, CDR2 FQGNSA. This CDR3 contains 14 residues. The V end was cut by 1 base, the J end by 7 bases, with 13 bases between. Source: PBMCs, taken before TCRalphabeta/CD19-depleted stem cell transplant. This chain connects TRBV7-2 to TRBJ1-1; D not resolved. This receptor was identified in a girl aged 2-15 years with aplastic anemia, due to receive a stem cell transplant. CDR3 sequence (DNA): TGTGCCAGCAGCTTAGAGGTGGGAACCGTTGAAGCTTTCTTT. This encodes CASSLEVGTVEAFF.